This is a list of T cell receptor beta chains from one sample in a study of T cell repertoires in cytomegalovirus infection. TCRdb itself ran the reads through MiXCR, one entry per CDR3 protein. The repertoire holds under 200,000 distinct CDR3 sequences, with roughly 9% as singletons. Sequenced input: PBMCs. These receptor sequences come from a human donor in good health (CMV status not recorded). Some clones in this sample may be carry-over from other donors' samples. CDR3s include the opening cysteine and the closing phenylalanine or tryptophan. Each record gives: D gene, V gene, clone size, J gene, CDR3 protein, CDR3 DNA. The D gene is left open where the match is weak. A row's size may be missing; if present it is once, few, many or a size class.

d_gene: .; v_gene: TRBV20-1; abundance: few; j_gene: TRBJ2-3; CDR3aa: CSATPRSTSLVSDTQYF; CDR3nt: TGCAGTGCTACCCCCCGATCCACTAGCCTTGTTTCAGATACGCAGTATTTT
d_gene: TRBD1; v_gene: TRBV10-3; abundance: few; j_gene: TRBJ2-3; CDR3aa: CATEETGGVTDTQYF; CDR3nt: TGTGCCACCGAAGAGACAGGGGGAGTAACAGATACGCAGTATTTT
d_gene: .; v_gene: TRBV28; abundance: few; j_gene: TRBJ2-1; CDR3aa: CASRAELGDNEQFF; CDR3nt: TGTGCCAGCAGAGCGGAGTTGGGGGACAATGAGCAGTTCTTC
d_gene: .; v_gene: TRBV7-2; abundance: many; j_gene: TRBJ1-5; CDR3aa: CASSSTSGRGNQPQHF; CDR3nt: TGTGCCAGCAGCTCAACCTCAGGGAGAGGCAATCAGCCCCAGCATTTT
d_gene: TRBD2; v_gene: TRBV12-3/TRBV12-4; abundance: many; j_gene: TRBJ2-3; CDR3aa: CASSFAAGGSTDTQYF; CDR3nt: TGTGCCAGCAGTTTTGCGGCGGGAGGTAGCACAGATACGCAGTATTTT
d_gene: .; v_gene: TRBV28; abundance: .; j_gene: TRBJ1-1; CDR3aa: CASSLQYTNTEAFF; CDR3nt: TGTGCCAGCAGTTTACAGTACACGAACACTGAAGCTTTCTTT
d_gene: .; v_gene: TRBV10-3; abundance: many; j_gene: TRBJ1-3; CDR3aa: CAISEEGNTIYF; CDR3nt: TGTGCCATCAGTGAGGAGGGAAACACCATATATTTT
d_gene: TRBD2; v_gene: TRBV20-1; abundance: few; j_gene: TRBJ2-7; CDR3aa: CSARDVVSGSRYEQYF; CDR3nt: TGCAGTGCTAGGGACGTAGTTAGCGGGAGTCGGTACGAGCAGTACTTC
d_gene: TRBD2; v_gene: TRBV18; abundance: .; j_gene: TRBJ2-1; CDR3aa: CASSPGGLAGGEQFF; CDR3nt: TGTGCCAGCTCACCAGGAGGACTAGCGGGGGGTGAGCAGTTCTTC
d_gene: .; v_gene: TRBV28; abundance: many; j_gene: TRBJ1-1; CDR3aa: CASKKIRAGEAFF; CDR3nt: TGTGCCAGCAAAAAGATTCGGGCGGGGGAAGCTTTCTTT
d_gene: TRBD1; v_gene: TRBV11-2; abundance: .; j_gene: TRBJ2-1; CDR3aa: CASSLAPTGRGLANEQFF; CDR3nt: TGTGCCAGCAGCTTAGCTCCCACGGGCAGGGGGTTGGCTAATGAGCAGTTCTTC
d_gene: .; v_gene: TRBV18; abundance: .; j_gene: TRBJ1-4; CDR3aa: CASSRGATNEKLFF; CDR3nt: TGTGCCAGCTCACGGGGTGCAACTAATGAAAAACTGTTTTTT
d_gene: .; v_gene: TRBV10-3; abundance: many; j_gene: TRBJ2-1; CDR3aa: CAISESGGAYNEQFF; CDR3nt: TGTGCCATCAGTGAGTCGGGGGGGGCTTACAATGAGCAGTTCTTC
d_gene: .; v_gene: TRBV30; abundance: few; j_gene: TRBJ1-5; CDR3aa: CAWSVGLLWIGNQPQHF; CDR3nt: TGTGCCTGGAGTGTAGGCCTTTTATGGATAGGGAATCAGCCCCAGCATTTT
d_gene: .; v_gene: TRBV7-2; abundance: many; j_gene: TRBJ1-5; CDR3aa: CASSLAAGSNQPQHF; CDR3nt: TGTGCCAGCAGCTTAGCGGCCGGGAGCAATCAGCCCCAGCATTTT
d_gene: .; v_gene: TRBV28; abundance: many; j_gene: TRBJ2-3; CDR3aa: CASSLSGDRTDTQYF; CDR3nt: TGTGCCAGCAGTCTATCGGGGGATCGCACAGATACGCAGTATTTT
d_gene: .; v_gene: TRBV9; abundance: few; j_gene: TRBJ1-4; CDR3aa: CASSGGRNEKLFF; CDR3nt: TGTGCCAGCAGCGGAGGACGGAATGAAAAACTGTTTTTT
d_gene: TRBD1; v_gene: TRBV12-3/TRBV12-4; abundance: many; j_gene: TRBJ2-6; CDR3aa: CASSFDRGGSGANVLTF; CDR3nt: TGTGCCAGCAGTTTCGACAGGGGGGGGTCTGGGGCCAACGTCCTGACTTTC
d_gene: .; v_gene: TRBV14; abundance: many; j_gene: TRBJ2-2; CDR3aa: CASSQANTGELFF; CDR3nt: TGTGCCAGCAGCCAAGCGAACACCGGGGAGCTGTTTTTT
d_gene: .; v_gene: TRBV7-2; abundance: many; j_gene: TRBJ2-3; CDR3aa: CASSFTDTQYF; CDR3nt: TGTGCCAGCAGCTTCACAGATACGCAGTATTTT
d_gene: .; v_gene: TRBV19; abundance: .; j_gene: TRBJ1-6; CDR3aa: CASSMTSNSPLHF; CDR3nt: TGTGCCAGTAGTATGACATCTAATTCACCCCTCCACTTT
d_gene: .; v_gene: TRBV7-2; abundance: many; j_gene: TRBJ1-1; CDR3aa: CASSLWNWEVEAFF; CDR3nt: TGTGCCAGCAGCTTATGGAACTGGGAGGTTGAAGCTTTCTTT
d_gene: .; v_gene: TRBV9; abundance: .; j_gene: TRBJ1-2; CDR3aa: CASTTTGGADYGYTF; CDR3nt: TGTGCCAGCACTACGACAGGAGGTGCGGACTATGGCTACACCTTC
d_gene: .; v_gene: TRBV6-1; abundance: many; j_gene: TRBJ1-1; CDR3aa: CASKSHDRRDTEAFF; CDR3nt: TGTGCCAGCAAATCCCACGACAGGCGGGACACTGAAGCTTTCTTT
d_gene: .; v_gene: TRBV20-1; abundance: .; j_gene: TRBJ1-5; CDR3aa: CSARGQTSGREPQHF; CDR3nt: TGCAGTGCTAGGGGCCAGACGAGCGGGAGGGAGCCCCAGCATTTT
d_gene: .; v_gene: TRBV28; abundance: .; j_gene: TRBJ2-2; CDR3aa: CASSILTGELFF; CDR3nt: TGTGCCAGCAGTATACTCACCGGGGAGCTGTTTTTT
d_gene: TRBD1; v_gene: TRBV6-5; abundance: .; j_gene: TRBJ1-2; CDR3aa: CASSYGTGGIYSDGYTF; CDR3nt: TGTGCCAGCAGTTACGGGACAGGGGGCATCTACTCTGATGGCTACACCTTC
d_gene: .; v_gene: TRBV6-2/TRBV6-3; abundance: many; j_gene: TRBJ2-5; CDR3aa: CASRGRKGQETQYF; CDR3nt: TGTGCCAGCAGGGGCAGGAAGGGCCAAGAGACCCAGTACTTC
d_gene: .; v_gene: TRBV7-2; abundance: many; j_gene: TRBJ2-7; CDR3aa: CASSLKVEQYF; CDR3nt: TGTGCCAGCAGCTTAAAAGTTGAGCAGTACTTC
d_gene: .; v_gene: TRBV7-2; abundance: many; j_gene: TRBJ2-3; CDR3aa: CASSPTTRTDTQYF; CDR3nt: TGTGCCAGCAGCCCTACCACTCGCACAGATACGCAGTATTTT
d_gene: .; v_gene: TRBV19; abundance: few; j_gene: TRBJ1-2; CDR3aa: CASSIPPDYYGYTF; CDR3nt: TGTGCCAGTAGTATACCTCCAGACTACTATGGCTACACCTTC
d_gene: TRBD1; v_gene: TRBV20-1; abundance: .; j_gene: TRBJ2-7; CDR3aa: CSSIQGDTRTYEQYF; CDR3nt: TGCAGCTCCATCCAGGGGGACACGAGAACCTACGAGCAGTACTTC
d_gene: .; v_gene: TRBV12-3/TRBV12-4; abundance: many; j_gene: TRBJ1-3; CDR3aa: CASSFSSFGAGNTIYF; CDR3nt: TGTGCCAGCAGTTTCTCCTCCTTTGGAGCTGGAAACACCATATATTTT
d_gene: .; v_gene: TRBV7-9; abundance: .; j_gene: TRBJ1-3; CDR3aa: CASSLESSGNTIYF; CDR3nt: TGTGCCAGCAGCTTAGAATCCTCTGGAAACACCATATATTTT
d_gene: .; v_gene: TRBV7-2; abundance: many; j_gene: TRBJ2-1; CDR3aa: CASSLSRDYNEQFF; CDR3nt: TGTGCCAGCAGCTTATCCCGGGATTACAATGAGCAGTTCTTC
d_gene: TRBD1; v_gene: TRBV5-6; abundance: few; j_gene: TRBJ1-2; CDR3aa: CASSPDRVTGYTF; CDR3nt: TGTGCCAGCAGCCCAGACAGGGTAACAGGCTACACCTTC
d_gene: .; v_gene: TRBV5-4; abundance: .; j_gene: TRBJ1-1; CDR3aa: CASSLGAGGYTEAFF; CDR3nt: TGTGCCAGCAGCTTGGGGGCAGGCGGATACACTGAAGCTTTCTTT
d_gene: .; v_gene: TRBV28; abundance: .; j_gene: TRBJ2-2; CDR3aa: CASRPPTPGIGELFF; CDR3nt: TGTGCCAGCAGACCACCAACACCAGGGATCGGGGAGCTGTTTTTT
d_gene: TRBD1; v_gene: TRBV29-1; abundance: few; j_gene: TRBJ1-2; CDR3aa: CSVGSGQGYGYTF; CDR3nt: TGCAGCGTGGGATCGGGACAGGGGTATGGCTACACCTTC
d_gene: TRBD1; v_gene: TRBV20-1; abundance: .; j_gene: TRBJ1-1; CDR3aa: CSEIQGGDTEAFF; CDR3nt: TGCAGCGAAATACAGGGGGGGGACACTGAAGCTTTCTTT
d_gene: .; v_gene: TRBV2; abundance: many; j_gene: TRBJ1-4; CDR3aa: CASSGPGEKLFF; CDR3nt: TGTGCCAGCAGTGGTCCGGGTGAAAAACTGTTTTTT
d_gene: .; v_gene: TRBV2; abundance: .; j_gene: TRBJ2-2; CDR3aa: CASRDHSGNTGELFF; CDR3nt: TGTGCCAGCCGAGACCATTCAGGGAACACCGGGGAGCTGTTTTTT
d_gene: TRBD2; v_gene: TRBV4-1; abundance: .; j_gene: TRBJ2-7; CDR3aa: CASSQELAGLPLEQYF; CDR3nt: TGCGCCAGCAGCCAAGAACTAGCGGGCCTACCCCTCGAGCAGTACTTC
d_gene: .; v_gene: TRBV6-8; abundance: many; j_gene: TRBJ2-2; CDR3aa: CASSYGGDTGELFF; CDR3nt: TGTGCCAGCAGTTACGGTGGAGACACCGGGGAGCTGTTTTTT
d_gene: .; v_gene: TRBV6-2/TRBV6-3; abundance: few; j_gene: TRBJ2-1; CDR3aa: CASRGQGYNEQFF; CDR3nt: TGTGCCAGCCGTGGGCAGGGCTACAATGAGCAGTTCTTC
d_gene: .; v_gene: TRBV10-3; abundance: few; j_gene: TRBJ2-5; CDR3aa: CAISAGAQETQYF; CDR3nt: TGTGCCATCAGTGCGGGAGCCCAAGAGACCCAGTACTTC
d_gene: .; v_gene: TRBV20-1; abundance: few; j_gene: TRBJ2-7; CDR3aa: CSARDLNSYEQYF; CDR3nt: TGCAGTGCTAGAGATCTGAACTCCTACGAGCAGTACTTC
d_gene: .; v_gene: TRBV10-2; abundance: .; j_gene: TRBJ2-7; CDR3aa: CASSEGQAYEQYF; CDR3nt: TGCGCCAGCAGTGAGGGGCAGGCCTACGAGCAGTACTTC
d_gene: TRBD1; v_gene: TRBV19; abundance: many; j_gene: TRBJ1-5; CDR3aa: CASRGTGRLHQPQHF; CDR3nt: TGTGCCAGTAGGGGGACAGGGCGTCTGCATCAGCCCCAGCATTTT
d_gene: .; v_gene: TRBV10-3; abundance: few; j_gene: TRBJ2-5; CDR3aa: CAISVREQETQYF; CDR3nt: TGTGCCATCAGTGTCAGGGAGCAAGAGACCCAGTACTTC
d_gene: TRBD2; v_gene: TRBV7-2; abundance: many; j_gene: TRBJ2-3; CDR3aa: CASSLGVTSDKRTDTQYF; CDR3nt: TGTGCCAGCAGCTTAGGGGTCACTAGCGACAAGCGCACAGATACGCAGTATTTT
d_gene: .; v_gene: TRBV7-2; abundance: many; j_gene: TRBJ2-4; CDR3aa: CASSLEKRAKNIQYF; CDR3nt: TGTGCCAGCAGCTTAGAGAAGCGAGCCAAAAACATTCAGTACTTC
d_gene: TRBD2; v_gene: TRBV7-9; abundance: few; j_gene: TRBJ2-3; CDR3aa: CATARLAGATDTQYF; CDR3nt: TGTGCCACCGCCCGACTAGCGGGGGCCACAGATACGCAGTATTTT
d_gene: TRBD1; v_gene: TRBV6-5; abundance: once; j_gene: TRBJ1-2; CDR3aa: CASSFERQGCYTF; CDR3nt: TGTGCCAGCAGTTTCGAACGACAGGGTTGCTACACCTTC
d_gene: .; v_gene: TRBV19; abundance: many; j_gene: TRBJ2-3; CDR3aa: CASSNNGDTQYF; CDR3nt: TGTGCCAGTAGTAATAACGGGGATACGCAGTATTTT
d_gene: .; v_gene: TRBV30; abundance: many; j_gene: TRBJ1-1; CDR3aa: CAWNRGSSMNTEAFF; CDR3nt: TGTGCCTGGAACCGGGGCAGTTCCATGAACACTGAAGCTTTCTTT
d_gene: .; v_gene: TRBV6-2/TRBV6-3; abundance: .; j_gene: TRBJ2-3; CDR3aa: CASSPDLADTQYF; CDR3nt: TGTGCCAGCAGCCCTGACCTCGCAGATACGCAGTATTTT
d_gene: TRBD1; v_gene: TRBV4-2; abundance: .; j_gene: TRBJ2-4; CDR3aa: CASSQDLSGGRHIQYF; CDR3nt: TGTGCCAGCAGCCAAGATTTATCAGGGGGCAGGCACATTCAGTACTTC
d_gene: TRBD2; v_gene: TRBV11-2; abundance: few; j_gene: TRBJ2-1; CDR3aa: CASRPIRLAGGNEQFF; CDR3nt: TGTGCCAGCAGACCCATAAGGCTAGCGGGAGGAAATGAGCAGTTCTTC